In its sample, the clone carrying this T cell receptor (beta chain) was seen many times. Antigen specificity is unknown. TCRdb used MiXCR to reprocess the 5' RACE reads, holding one entry per CDR3 protein. The table has about 14,000 distinct CDR3 sequences, less than 15% seen once. The CDR3 is made up of 13 amino acids. Looked up from germline, CDR1 is MGHDK and CDR2 is SYGVNS. The germline V and J ends were trimmed by 7 bases and 1 base, with 8 bases remaining between them. The entry originates in a study of neurological immune-mediated disorders. Each sorted-subset library came from 1 million CD4+ or CD8+ T cells. Study-level points and caveats: The most TCR clonal expansion was seen in HTLV-1-associated myelopathy, whereas the least was seen in multiple sclerosis, below the level in healthy controls. Among expanded clones, no CDR3 amino acid sequences were shared across subjects, a pattern suggesting private repertoires in all groups.

The clonotype comes from a female donor with HTLV-1-associated myelopathy (HAM/TSP). The chain combines TRBV25-1 with TRBJ2-1; D ambiguous. Sequenced: CD8+ T cells from blood. CDR3 in amino acids: CASTVGSYNEQFF. In DNA, the CDR3 is TGTGCCAGCACGGTAGGTTCCTACAATGAGCAGTTCTTC.